This is a list of T cell receptor beta chains from one sample in a study of shared clonotypes between healthy human individuals. Clones were sequenced by immunoSEQ multiplex PCR, and TCRdb holds only the in-frame ones, with some missing. Among some 2 million clones listed, approximately 95% were seen once. The sequenced sample consisted of naive CD8+ T cells sorted from blood. These receptor sequences come from a man aged 18 to 29 in good health. Each CDR3 is given with its conserved first and last residue. D genes are given only for firm matches. For some rows the clone size is stated as once, few or many, or as a class when expanded; others skip it.

d_call	v_call	clone_size	j_call	cdr3_nt	cdr3_aa
NA	TRBV5-6	NA	TRBJ2-7	TGTGCCAGCAGCCCGACAGGCCCCTACGAGCAGTACTTC	CASSPTGPYEQYF
TRBD1	TRBV30	NA	TRBJ1-2	TGTGCCTGGAGTTTCGACAGGGGCCATGGCTACACCTTC	CAWSFDRGHGYTF
TRBD1	TRBV5-5	once	TRBJ2-7	TGTGCCAGCAGCCTTCGGACAGGGCGGTACGAGCAGTACTTC	CASSLRTGRYEQYF
NA	TRBV12-5	NA	TRBJ2-3	TGTGCTAGTGGTTTGGGGGTAGGCACAGATACGCAGTATTTT	CASGLGVGTDTQYF
NA	TRBV7-9	NA	TRBJ2-7	TGTGCCAGCAGCTCCCTCAATTACGAGCAGTACTTC	CASSSLNYEQYF
TRBD1	TRBV28	once	TRBJ1-5	TGTGCCAGCAGTCCGGACAGGGGAGGCCAGCCCCAGCATTTT	CASSPDRGGQPQHF
NA	TRBV10-2	NA	TRBJ2-7	TGCGCCAGCAGTGACGACAGCGACTCCTACGAGCAGTACTTC	CASSDDSDSYEQYF
TRBD1	TRBV2	NA	TRBJ1-4	TGTGCCAGCGAGGGGACAGCTGAGGAAAAACTGTTTTTT	CASEGTAEEKLFF
NA	TRBV11-3	few	TRBJ2-3	TGTGCCAGCAGCTGGGGGACTGACACGCAGTATTTT	CASSWGTDTQYF
NA	TRBV2	once	TRBJ2-7	TGTGCCAGCAATGAGGAGAGCTACGAGCAGTACTTC	CASNEESYEQYF
TRBD1	TRBV27	NA	TRBJ1-5	TGTGCCAGCCGCAGGGGGACAGGGACTCAGCCCCAGCATTTT	CASRRGTGTQPQHF
NA	TRBV11-2	NA	TRBJ2-5	TGTGCCAGCAGACAATTTCAAGAGACCCAGTACTTC	CASRQFQETQYF
NA	TRBV7-9	NA	TRBJ2-1	TGTGCCAGCAGCTTAGGTAGCCTAGCTTTTTACAATGAGCAGTTCTTC	CASSLGSLAFYNEQFF
NA	TRBV27	once	TRBJ2-3	TGTGCCAGCAGTTTATGGGGACGGGACCTAGATACGCAGTATTTT	CASSLWGRDLDTQYF
NA	TRBV6-1	NA	TRBJ2-7	TGTGCCAGCGAAAGGGTGGCCTACGAGCAGTACTTC	CASERVAYEQYF
TRBD1	TRBV27	NA	TRBJ1-5	TGTGCCAGCGGGACAGGGGTTAATCAGCCCCAGCATTTT	CASGTGVNQPQHF
NA	TRBV6-1	NA	TRBJ2-7	TGTGCCAGCAAGAACCGGGACAAATACTACGAGCAGTACTTC	CASKNRDKYYEQYF